Sequencing of this T cell receptor beta chain was carried out in a study of cytomegalovirus exposure and HLA in healthy donors. The CDR3 sequence is 13 residues long. Per the germline V gene, CDR1 is ENHRY and CDR2 is SYGVKD. V lost 6 bases to trimming and J lost 2 bases; unmatched junction nucleotides: 3. A multiplex PCR was run with 60 Vbeta primers and 13 Jbeta primers. The protocol was immunoSEQ multiplex PCR, while the TCRdb copy is restricted to in-frame clones and leaves out a portion. In the table there are some 110,000 clones, around 68% of which are singletons. The chain combines TRBV10-3 with TRBJ1-2, with 7 bases that match TRBD1. This clonotype was sampled from a woman aged 50 to 65 in good health and CMV-seropositive. The sequenced sample was PBMCs. The DNA of the CDR3 is TGTGCCATCAGCCAACAGGGGAACTATGGCTACACCTTC. This translates into CAISQQGNYGYTF.